What follows are 18 T cell receptor beta chains derived from one specimen sequenced in a study of cytomegalovirus exposure and HLA in healthy donors. This PCR relied on a set of 60 Vbeta primers and 13 Jbeta primers. Using immunoSEQ multiplex PCR, the repertoire was profiled, and TCRdb retains in-frame clones only, with some absent. Here the sample spans 110,000 to 150,000 clones, about two thirds being singletons. Material: PBMCs. These receptors were collected from a man between 40 and 49 years old in good health and CMV-seronegative.

The V call is TRBV19, the J call TRBJ1-2; unclear D gene. V was cut by 7 bases and J by 4 bases, with 10 bases left in between. The CDR3 is 12 amino acids. Germline V gives CDR1 LNHDA, CDR2 SQIVND (reference sequence). For the CDR3, the DNA is TGTGCCAGTACCGCCGACTTCTATGGCTACACCTTC. It codes for CASTADFYGYTF.

CDR3: CASSTDRGLPYEQYF. The CDR3 bases are TGTGCCAGCAGTACAGACAGGGGTTTACCCTACGAGCAGTACTTC. The chain carries TRBV6-5 and TRBJ2-7; 8 bases are shared with TRBD1. Germline CDR1 MNHEY, CDR2 SVGAGI. V was clipped by 5 bases and J by 2 bases; unmatched bases: 8. CDR3 length equals 15 residues.

The chain carries TRBV25-1 and TRBJ2-3, with D tentatively TRBD2 (6 bases). CDR3 length: 15 residues. The V gene's germline CDR1 is MGHDK and CDR2 SYGVNS. V shed 7 bases and J shed 6 bases, with 20 bases lying between them. CDR3 sequence reads: CASKGRLDMGDTQYF. For the CDR3, the DNA is TGTGCCAGCAAGGGGAGGCTAGATATGGGGGATACGCAGTATTTT.

CDR3 in amino acids: CASSPGLASEQYF. CDR3 sequence (DNA): TGCGCCAGCAGCCCGGGACTAGCTTCCGAGCAGTACTTC. This chain links TRBV5-1 with TRBJ2-7; 9 positions agree with TRBD2. This CDR3 region has 13 residues. Germline CDR1 SGHRS, CDR2 YFSETQ. Losses at the gene ends were 4 bases for V and 6 bases for J; bases not matched to a gene: 5.

The V and J genes are TRBV5-3 and TRBJ1-4, with TRBD1 matching over 7 bases. TRBV5-3 is an ORF, and what it does is uncertain. The CDR3 runs to 16 residues. V shed 4 bases and J 5 bases; nucleotides not matched to a gene: 11. CDR3 region: CARSPINRGDNEKLFF. DNA for the CDR3: TGTGCCAGAAGCCCCATTAACAGGGGTGACAATGAAAAACTGTTTTTT.

This sequence joins TRBV5-1 and TRBJ2-5; 8 bases fit TRBD2. The V and J ends lost 0 bases and 1 base, in that order; junction bases with no gene match: 2. CDR3 length equals 15 residues. Looked up from germline, CDR1 is SGHRS and CDR2 is YFSETQ. CDR3 region: CASSLVSGIQETQYF. The CDR3, as DNA: TGCGCCAGCAGCTTGGTTAGCGGGATCCAAGAGACCCAGTACTTC.

The chain recombines TRBV19 with TRBJ1-5, with D unclear. CDR3 length: 12 amino acids. The V gene lost 3 bases and the J gene lost 5 bases, with 5 bases spanning the gap. Germline CDR1 and CDR2: LNHDA and SQIVND (reference sequence). CDR3 DNA sequence: TGTGCCAGTAGTATCCTTTATCAGCCCCAGCATTTT. Translating gives CASSILYQPQHF. The full variable domain, rest sourced from reference TRBV19 and TRBJ1-5, is DGGITQSPKYLFRKEGQNVTLSCEQNLNHDAMYWYRQDPGQGLRLIYYSQIVNDFQKGDIAEGYSVSREKKESFPLTVTSAQKNPTAFYLCASSILYQPQHFGDGTRLSIL.

The genes are TRBV6-1 and TRBJ1-5; D not resolved. From germline, CDR1 is MNHNS and CDR2 SASEGT. CDR3 length: 11 amino acids. Trimming removed 4 bases at V and 11 bases at J, with 9 bases between. CDR3 nucleotides: TGTGCCAGCAGTGCCCTTTCGTCCCAGCATTTT. This gives the protein CASSALSSQHF.

This clone has just a few counts. This chain links TRBV7-3 with TRBJ2-1, with 11 nucleotides matching TRBD2. The CDR3 is 16 residues long. From germline, CDR1 is SGHTA and CDR2 FQGTGA. Trimming removed 5 bases from V and 8 bases from J; junction bases left unmatched: 11. The CDR3 sequence is CASSPKTSGEFHEQFF. CDR3 coding DNA: TGTGCCAGCAGCCCCAAGACTAGCGGGGAATTCCATGAGCAGTTCTTC.

The chain couples TRBV7-6 to TRBJ1-6, with D possibly matching TRBD1 (5 bases). V was pared by 4 bases and J by 10 bases, with 11 bases between. Germline values: CDR1 SGHVS, CDR2 FNYEAQ. The CDR3 is 13 residues long. The chain's CDR3 is CASSSGGYSPLHF. CDR3 nucleotides: TGTGCCAGCAGCTCCGGGGGTTACTCACCCCTCCACTTT.

The rearrangement uses TRBV4-3 and TRBJ2-2; D is possibly TRBD1 (6 bases). Germline CDR1 and CDR2: LGHNA and YSLEER. V lost 0 bases and J 6 bases, leaving 11 bases between the germline ends. The CDR3 contains 15 residues. DNA of the CDR3: TGCGCCAGCAGCCAAGATCTGGGGGCTCCCGGGGAGCTGTTTTTT. Protein sequence: CASSQDLGAPGELFF.

V gene TRBV5-1 combines with J gene TRBJ1-3; D remains unclear. The CDR3 is made up of 13 amino acids. Trimming pared 4 bases from V and 3 bases from J, leaving 8 bases between. Germline V lookup: CDR1 SGHRS, CDR2 YFSETQ. Here the CDR3 DNA reads TGCGCCAGCAGCCCGAGCCTTGGAAACACCATATATTTT. Its protein product is CASSPSLGNTIYF.

The rearrangement uses TRBV5-1 and TRBJ2-2; 10 bases fit TRBD1. V lost 4 bases and J lost 6; bases outside the gene matches: 12. CDR3 length: 17 amino acids. CDR1 SGHRS and CDR2 YFSETQ come from the germline V gene. The CDR3 spells CASSAPTGTGVPGELFF. The CDR3 DNA follows: TGCGCCAGCAGCGCGCCCACCGGGACAGGGGTCCCCGGGGAGCTGTTTTTT.

This chain joins TRBV10-3 and TRBJ1-2; 8 nucleotides match TRBD1. Trimming removed 4 bases from V and 6 bases from J; junction bases left unmatched: 13. CDR1 is ENHRY and CDR2 is SYGVKD in the germline V gene. This CDR3 contains 16 residues. DNA of the CDR3: TGTGCCATCAGTGGGGCCCAGGGGGCTCAGGTGGATGGCTACACCTTC. It yields the protein CAISGAQGAQVDGYTF.

This clone was detected only a few times. The chain joins TRBV15 to TRBJ1-3; TRBD1 aligns across 12 bases. The germline V gene encodes CDR1 LNHNV and CDR2 YYDKDF (reference sequence). This CDR3 spans 18 amino acids. V was pared by 2 bases and J by 2 bases, with 7 bases of the junction left unmatched. CDR3 protein: CATSRTKRDRGPGNTIYF. The CDR3, as DNA: TGTGCCACCAGCAGAACCAAGCGGGACAGGGGGCCTGGAAACACCATATATTTT. Looking up the rest from reference TRBV15 and TRBJ1-3 gives the full variable domain: DAMVIQNPRYQVTQFGKPVTLSCSQTLNHNVMYWYQQKSSQAPKLLFHYYDKDFNNEADTPDNFQSRRPNTSFCFLDIRSPGLGDTAMYLCATSRTKRDRGPGNTIYFGEGSWLTVV.

This chain uses TRBV7-8 with TRBJ2-5; D is possibly TRBD2 (5 bases). This CDR3 comprises 15 residues. Germline V gene lookup returns CDR1 SGHVS and CDR2 FQNEAQ. With 5 bases removed from V and 4 bases from J, the gap between germline ends came to 17 bases. The CDR3 is CASSTPGYHLETQYF. In nucleotides, the CDR3 is TGTGCCAGCAGCACCCCGGGGTATCACTTAGAGACCCAGTACTTC. Full variable domain (missing parts from reference TRBV7-8 and TRBJ2-5): GAGVSQSPRYKVAKRGQDVALRCDPISGHVSLFWYQQALGQGPEFLTYFQNEAQLDKSGLPSDRFFAERPEGSVSTLKIQRTQQEDSAVYLCASSTPGYHLETQYFGPGTRLLVL.

V usage is TRBV7-9 and J usage is TRBJ2-2, with 11 bases fitting TRBD1. Germline CDR1 SEHNR, CDR2 FQNEAQ (reference sequence). V lost 4 bases to trimming and J lost 2 bases; unmatched junction nucleotides: 0. The CDR3 contains 15 residues. DNA for the CDR3: TGTGCCAGCAGCTGGACAGGGGGCAACACCGGGGAGCTGTTTTTT. It is translated as CASSWTGGNTGELFF. Variable domain in full (rest from reference TRBV7-9 and TRBJ2-2): DTGVSQNPRHKITKRGQNVTFRCDPISEHNRLYWYRQTLGQGPEFLTYFQNEAQLEKSRLLSDRFSAERPKGSFSTLEIQRTEQGDSAMYLCASSWTGGNTGELFFGEGSRLTVL.

This clone showed up just once. V and J are TRBV5-1 and TRBJ2-3, with D possibly TRBD2 on 7 matching bases. The CDR3 is 15 amino acids. The V and J ends lost 7 bases and 1 base respectively, with 16 bases between them. The germline V gene has CDR1 SGHRS and CDR2 YFSETQ. In nucleotides, the CDR3 is TGCGCCAGCTGCCCGGGGGGCCTCGGCACAGATACGCAGTATTTT. Translating it yields CASCPGGLGTDTQYF. The variable domain in full, with the rest retrieved from reference TRBV5-1 and TRBJ2-3, is KAGVTQTPRYLIKTRGQQVTLSCSPISGHRSVSWYQQTPGQGLQFLFEYFSETQRNKGNFPGRFSGRQFSNSRSEMNVSTLELGDSALYLCASCPGGLGTDTQYFGPGTRLTVL.